These 29 T cell receptor beta chains share one sample of origin, sequenced in a study of T cells in Graves' hyperthyroidism and ophthalmopathy. RNA transcripts gave rise to amplified TCR beta CDR3 regions. HTBI primers were used for first-round RT-PCR of the TCR CDR3. TCRdb recomputed calls from the multiplex PCR reads with MiXCR, one row per CDR3 protein. Altogether a few hundred thousand distinct CDR3 sequences are present, around 21% being singletons, with the ten largest covering approximately 26%. Sequenced input: blood. These receptor sequences come from a man between 18 and 29 years old with Graves' hyperthyroidism.

This clonotype was seen repeatedly, ten times or more. V gene TRBV4-1 combines with J gene TRBJ2-7; 8 positions match TRBD1. The germline V gene encodes CDR1 MGHRA and CDR2 YSYEKL. The J segment lost 4 bases and the V segment lost 4 bases, leaving 9 bases of the junction unmatched. CDR3 length: 15 residues. The CDR3 is CASSRVGQGLYEQYF. CDR3 sequence (DNA): TGCGCCAGCAGCCGCGTCGGACAGGGTTTATACGAGCAGTACTTC.

This clonotype was counted at least ten times. The chain employs TRBV29-1 and TRBJ1-2, with a tentative D call TRBD1 (6 bases). The CDR3 length is 14 residues. Trimming left V 6 bases short and J 0 bases short, with 14 bases between. The germline CDR1 and CDR2 sequences are SQVTM and ANQGSEA. This chain's CDR3 is CSVSGDTANYGYTF. CDR3 nucleotides: TGCAGCGTCTCGGGGGACACCGCTAACTATGGCTACACCTTC.

At least ten counts were recorded for this clonotype. The chain combines TRBV6-1 with TRBJ1-3; D remains unclear. There are 14 residues in the CDR3. Germline CDR1 and CDR2: MNHNS and SASEGT. V dropped 4 bases and J dropped 0 bases, with 7 bases sitting between them. CDR3 DNA sequence: TGTGCCAGCAGTGCCCTGAACTCTGGAAACACCATATATTTT. This codes for CASSALNSGNTIYF.

The rearrangement links TRBV5-1 to TRBJ2-6; 11 nucleotides align to TRBD1. The germline gives CDR1 SGHRS, CDR2 YFSETQ. V dropped 4 bases and J dropped 0; count of bases not matched to a gene: 6. The CDR3 contains 18 residues. The CDR3 DNA sequence: TGCGCCAGCAGCAAAACCGGGACAGGGGGCTCTGGGGCCAACGTCCTGACTTTC. Translated, it gives CASSKTGTGGSGANVLTF. The complete variable domain, with remaining parts taken from reference TRBV5-1 and TRBJ2-6, reads KAGVTQTPRYLIKTRGQQVTLSCSPISGHRSVSWYQQTPGQGLQFLFEYFSETQRNKGNFPGRFSGRQFSNSRSEMNVSTLELGDSALYLCASSKTGTGGSGANVLTFGAGSRLTVL.

This clonotype has just one count. With a much larger clone just one base away, this may be a read error. J is TRBJ2-7 and V is TRBV20-1, with a weak D call TRBD1 (6 bases). The CDR3 sequence is 12 residues long. From germline, CDR1 is DFQATT and CDR2 SNEGSKA (reference sequence). Trimming pared 1 base from V and 3 bases from J, leaving 7 bases between. The CDR3 loop reads CSARGQDYEQYF. DNA of the CDR3: TGCAGTGCTAGAGGACAGGACTACGAGCAGTACTTC.

This clonotype has ten or more counts. In nucleotides, the CDR3 is TGTGCCAGCAGTTTTGGGGACATCTCCTACGAGCAGTACTTC. Translating it yields CASSFGDISYEQYF. The chain joins TRBV28 to TRBJ2-7; D is possibly TRBD1 (6 bases). V was cut by 3 bases and J by 0 bases, with 9 bases left in between. This CDR3 comprises 14 residues. Germline V lookup: CDR1 MDHEN, CDR2 SYDVKM.

This clonotype was counted between two and nine times. This may stem from a read error, because a much larger clone lies one nucleotide away. This likely comes from a read error, as the CDR3 has no conserved phenylalanine or tryptophan at its end. This sequence joins TRBV9 and TRBJ1-3; D remains unclear. Trimming took off 2 bases at V and 1 base at J, with 7 bases between the two ends. CDR3 length: 14 amino acids. The germline V gene encodes CDR1 SGDLS and CDR2 YYNGEE. CDR3 sequence reads: CASSVRYSGNTIYL. The DNA for the CDR3 is TGTGCCAGCAGCGTCAGATATTCTGGAAACACCATATATTTG.

CDR3 loop: CASLTFGTEAFF. The CDR3 region has the DNA TGTGCCAGCCTTACCTTCGGCACTGAAGCTTTCTTT. This sequence joins TRBV12-3 or TRBV12-4 and TRBJ1-1; D uncertain. The V and J ends lost 8 bases and 4 bases respectively, with 11 bases between them. The CDR3 totals 12 residues.

This clonotype was counted ten times or more. This rearrangement joins TRBV25-1 to TRBJ2-7; D not certain. The CDR3 has 12 residues. The ends were cut back, 1 base at V and 6 bases at J, with 7 bases in the middle. The V gene's germline CDR1 is MGHDK and CDR2 SYGVNS. The CDR3 nucleotides are TGTGCCAGCAGTGAATCTAATACCGAGCAGTACTTC. Translated: CASSESNTEQYF.

In regard to this clonotype: Because it lacks the conserved phenylalanine or tryptophan at the end, this CDR3 is likely a read error. The chain has TRBV6-5 and TRBJ1-5; D is possibly TRBD1 (6 bases). The length of the CDR3 is 14 residues. Trimming cost V 3 bases and J 7 bases, with 13 bases left between them. Looked up from germline, CDR1 is MNHEY and CDR2 is SVGAGI. In DNA form, the CDR3 reads TGTGCCAGCAGTTATGTACAGGGCGGGCAGCCCCAGCATTCT. It codes for CASSYVQGGQPQHS.

This clonotype was counted between two and nine times. The chain uses TRBV6-1 and TRBJ2-7; D is possibly TRBD1 (5 bases). CDR1 and CDR2 (germline): MNHNS, SASEGT. Deletions cut 8 bases from V and 4 bases from J, with 21 bases between. The CDR3 runs 15 residues. The CDR3 is CASSLVAGPRYEQYF. The CDR3 DNA follows: TGTGCCAGCTCCCTCGTGGCAGGGCCAAGATACGAGCAGTACTTC.

This clonotype was seen many times. The chain uses TRBV20-1 and TRBJ2-7; no definite D call. Germline V gives CDR1 DFQATT, CDR2 SNEGSKA (reference sequence). This CDR3 contains 10 residues. V was shortened by 6 bases and J by 3 bases, with 6 bases between the two germline ends. CDR3 coding DNA: TGCAGTGCCCAGGACTACGAGCAGTACTTC. Its protein product is CSAQDYEQYF.

Only one count was recorded for this clonotype. This clone may be a read error of a much larger clone one base away. V usage is TRBV9 and J usage is TRBJ1-5; D gene unclear. The CDR3 loop spans 15 amino acids. Germline V gene sequence: CDR1 SGDLS, CDR2 YYNGEE. The CDR3 nucleotides are TGTGCCATCAGCGTAGGGTCGGGCAGCAATCAGCCCCAGCATTTT. It codes for CAISVGSGSNQPQHF. The full variable domain, in which reference TRBV9 and TRBJ1-5 provide the parts outside the CDR3, is DSGVTQTPKHLITATGQRVTLRCSPRSGDLSVYWYQQSLDQGLQFLIQYYNGEERAKGNILERFSAQQFPDLHSELNLSSLELGDSALYFCAISVGSGSNQPQHFGDGTRLSIL.

This clonotype was detected many times. The rearrangement joins TRBV18 to TRBJ2-5, with 7 bases lining up with TRBD2. This CDR3 contains 15 residues. The germline CDR1 and CDR2 sequences are KGHSH and LQKENI. J lost 4 bases, V lost 4 bases, and 9 bases had no gene match. The CDR3 protein is CASSLRRSSGETQYF. CDR3 DNA: TGTGCCAGCTCACTTCGCCGGTCTAGCGGAGAGACCCAGTACTTC.

This clonotype was detected ten times or more. V gene TRBV2 combines with J gene TRBJ1-5, with D tentatively TRBD1 (5 bases). V shed 6 bases and J shed 1 base, with 16 bases lying between them. Germline loops: CDR1 SNHLY, CDR2 FYNNEI. CDR3 size: 16 residues. The CDR3 region has the DNA TGTGCCAGCAGGGGGCTGGGTCCAGAAAGCAATCAGCCCCAGCATTTT. This encodes CASRGLGPESNQPQHF.

This clonotype was seen a single time. The chain couples TRBV20-1 to TRBJ1-1, with TRBD1 matching over 8 bases. CDR3 length: 15 residues. CDR1 and CDR2 from the germline V gene are DFQATT and SNEGSKA (reference sequence). Trimming cost V 5 bases and J 0 bases; bases outside gene matches: 8. CDR3 nucleotide sequence: TGCAGTGCTCCGACAGGGGAGGTTCTGAACACTGAAGCTTTCTTT. Translation gives CSAPTGEVLNTEAFF.

This clonotype was counted a few times. This rearrangement joins TRBV19 to TRBJ2-2, with 9 nucleotides matching TRBD1. This CDR3 contains 16 residues. Germline values: CDR1 LNHDA, CDR2 SQIVND (reference sequence). V was pared by 4 bases and J by 3 bases, with 6 bases of the junction left unmatched. CDR3 region: CASSTTGGADTGELFF. Written as DNA, the CDR3 is TGTGCCAGTAGTACTACAGGGGGCGCGGACACCGGGGAGCTGTTTTTT.

The CDR3: CASTPRASYQETQYF. The CDR3 nucleotides are TGTGCCAGCACCCCCCGGGCATCGTACCAAGAGACCCAGTACTTC. The genes are TRBV12-3 or TRBV12-4 and TRBJ2-5, with no clear D. The CDR3 totals 15 residues. The germline V and J ends were trimmed by 7 bases and 0 bases, with 15 bases remaining between them.

This clonotype was observed many times. The V call is TRBV6-1, the J call TRBJ2-3; 11 positions match TRBD2. The CDR3 has 15 residues. Germline V gene sequence: CDR1 MNHNS, CDR2 SASEGT. V trimming: 2 bases; J trimming: 4 bases; junction bases outside the gene matches: 2. The DNA for the CDR3 is TGTGCCAGCAGTGAACTAGCGGGGGGCGCAGATACGCAGTATTTT. Encoded protein: CASSELAGGADTQYF.

This clonotype occurred a few times. V usage is TRBV18 and J usage is TRBJ2-2, with D hard to call. Trimming pared 0 bases from V and 5 bases from J, leaving 7 bases between. The CDR3 is 14 residues long. Looked up from germline, CDR1 is KGHSH and CDR2 is LQKENI. Here the CDR3 reads CASSPPVGTGELFF. CDR3 bases: TGTGCCAGCTCACCACCGGTGGGGACCGGGGAGCTGTTTTTT. Complete variable domain (other parts from reference TRBV18 and TRBJ2-2): NAGVMQNPRHLVRRRGQEARLRCSPMKGHSHVYWYRQLPEEGLKFMVYLQKENIIDESGMPKERFSAEFPKEGPSILRIQQVVRGDSAAYFCASSPPVGTGELFFGEGSRLTVL.

This chain connects TRBV2 to TRBJ2-1, with 10 bases aligning to TRBD1. The ends lost 5 bases at V and 4 bases at J; junction bases unmatched: 2. The CDR3 contains 14 residues. Germline CDR1 SNHLY, CDR2 FYNNEI. The CDR3 protein is CASSRTGGYNEQFF. DNA for the CDR3: TGTGCCAGCAGTCGGACAGGGGGGTACAATGAGCAGTTCTTC.

The rearrangement uses TRBV5-1 and TRBJ2-5; 7 nucleotides agree with TRBD1. Trimming took 0 bases from V and 5 from J; bases not matched to a gene: 7. CDR1 SGHRS and CDR2 YFSETQ come from the germline V gene. This CDR3 contains 15 residues. In DNA form, the CDR3 reads TGCGCCAGCAGCTTGGCCGGGACAGAGGAGGAGACCCAGTACTTC. This translates into CASSLAGTEEETQYF.

In its sample, this clonotype was seen many times. In nucleotides, the CDR3 is TGTGCCAGCAGTCTAACAGGGGCCGACCAAGAGACCCAGTACTTC. Residues: CASSLTGADQETQYF. The gene calls are TRBV6-1 and TRBJ2-5, with 7 bases matching TRBD1. V shed 5 bases and J 0 bases; nucleotides not matched to a gene: 6. The germline V gene encodes CDR1 MNHNS and CDR2 SASEGT. The CDR3 sequence is 15 residues long.

This clonotype was counted ten times or more. This chain joins TRBV28 and TRBJ1-5; D unclear. V lost 8 bases and J 4 bases, leaving 15 bases between the germline ends. This CDR3 comprises 14 residues. CDR1 is MDHEN, CDR2 SYDVKM, per germline. The CDR3 reads CASLRAAYNQPQHF. As DNA, the CDR3 is TGTGCCAGCTTGAGGGCAGCTTATAATCAGCCCCAGCATTTT.

Concerning this clonotype: A much larger clone sits a single nucleotide away, making a read error possible. The rearrangement links TRBV20-1 to TRBJ2-5; 9 nucleotides agree with TRBD1. The CDR3 is 16 amino acids. The germline gives CDR1 DFQATT, CDR2 SNEGSKA (reference sequence). The CDR3 bases are TGCAGTGCTAGACAACGATCCGACAGGGGGGCGGAGAGCCAGTACTTC. Amino acid sequence: CSARQRSDRGAESQYF.

This clonotype was counted ten times or more. This chain uses TRBV28 with TRBJ2-5; a possible D gene is TRBD1 (6 bases). The germline V gene encodes CDR1 MDHEN and CDR2 SYDVKM. There are 13 residues in the CDR3. Trimming stripped 5 bases from V and 5 bases from J, with 12 bases between. The CDR3 reads CASSRDIRETQYF. The CDR3 DNA reads TGTGCCAGCAGTCGGGACATCCGCGAGACCCAGTACTTC.

This clonotype showed up just a few times. The junction departs from germline at one end; a sequencing error may be responsible. The chain couples TRBV28 to TRBJ2-7; perhaps TRBD2 as D (7 bases). Germline loops: CDR1 MDHEN, CDR2 SYDVKM. This CDR3 is built from 13 residues. CDR3 sequence (DNA): TGTGCCGGAGGGGGGGTTAACTCCCACGAGCAGTACTTC. Amino acid sequence: CAGGGVNSHEQYF. Supplemented by reference TRBV28 and TRBJ2-7, the full variable domain reads DVKVTQSSRYLVKRTGEKVFLECVQDMDHENMFWYRQDPGLGLRLIYFSYDVKMKEKGDIPEGYSVSREKKERFSLILESASTNQTSMYLCAGGGVNSHEQYFGPGTRLTVT.

This clonotype was detected only once. The chain carries TRBV7-3 and TRBJ2-7, with D perhaps assigned TRBD1 or TRBD2 (5 bases each). The germline V gene encodes CDR1 SGHTA and CDR2 FQGTGA. V was clipped by 5 bases and J by 4 bases, with 27 bases between them. This CDR3 contains 18 residues. The DNA for the CDR3 is TGTGCCAGCAGCCTCCCCCCTAGCCTAGACAGAGAAAGTTACGAGCAGTACTTC. This encodes CASSLPPSLDRESYEQYF.

This clonotype was seen ten or more times. This chain links TRBV7-2 with TRBJ2-7; TRBD2 matches 8 bases. CDR1 is SGHTA and CDR2 is FQGNSA in the germline V gene. V was clipped by 3 bases and J by 0 bases; unmatched bases: 7. CDR3 length: 16 amino acids. The CDR3 coding sequence is TGTGCCAGCAGCTTGTTTGCGGGGGGAAGCTCCTACGAGCAGTACTTC. It specifies CASSLFAGGSSYEQYF. Complete variable domain (other parts from reference TRBV7-2 and TRBJ2-7): GAGVSQSPSNKVTEKGKDVELRCDPISGHTALYWYRQSLGQGLEFLIYFQGNSAPDKSGLPSDRFSAERTGGSVSTLTIQRTQQEDSAVYLCASSLFAGGSSYEQYFGPGTRLTVT.